This TCR beta chain stems from a study of cytomegalovirus exposure and HLA in healthy donors. The PCR made use of 60 Vbeta and 13 Jbeta primers. Only in-frame clones appear in the TCRdb table, and some are missing; sequencing was by immunoSEQ multiplex PCR. The repertoire has more than 85,000 clones, 70% to 75% of them found once; the top ten carry around 1.3%. Overall study findings and caveats: Productive rates of about 87% or about 30% were seen for most TCR beta V segments in an earlier analysis.

Regarding this clone: As yet, its antigen is unknown.

This TCR came from a man in his forties in good health and CMV-seronegative. The source material was PBMCs.

CDR3 in DNA: TGCGCCAGCAGCTTGCCAGGGGTGACCACCGGGGAGCTGTTTTTT. This encodes CASSLPGVTTGELFF. The chain has TRBV5-1 and TRBJ2-2, with D possibly matching TRBD1 (6 bases). V lost 1 base to trimming and J lost 4 bases, with 11 bases between them. Germline CDR1 and CDR2: SGHRS and YFSETQ. The CDR3 is 15 residues long.